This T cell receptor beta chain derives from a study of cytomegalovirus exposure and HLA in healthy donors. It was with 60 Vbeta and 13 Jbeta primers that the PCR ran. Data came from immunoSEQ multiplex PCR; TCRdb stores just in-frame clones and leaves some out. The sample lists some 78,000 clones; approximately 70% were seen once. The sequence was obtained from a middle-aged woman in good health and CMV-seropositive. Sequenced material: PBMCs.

The CDR3 sequence is CASSFLADSSTDTQYF. CDR3 sequence (DNA): TGTGCCAGCAGCTTTCTGGCGGACTCTAGCACAGATACGCAGTATTTT. The V call is TRBV11-1, the J call TRBJ2-3; TRBD2 might be the D (5 bases). V lost 3 bases and J 0 bases, leaving 13 bases between the germline ends. In germline, CDR1 is SGHAT, CDR2 FQDESV (reference sequence). This CDR3 has 16 amino acids.